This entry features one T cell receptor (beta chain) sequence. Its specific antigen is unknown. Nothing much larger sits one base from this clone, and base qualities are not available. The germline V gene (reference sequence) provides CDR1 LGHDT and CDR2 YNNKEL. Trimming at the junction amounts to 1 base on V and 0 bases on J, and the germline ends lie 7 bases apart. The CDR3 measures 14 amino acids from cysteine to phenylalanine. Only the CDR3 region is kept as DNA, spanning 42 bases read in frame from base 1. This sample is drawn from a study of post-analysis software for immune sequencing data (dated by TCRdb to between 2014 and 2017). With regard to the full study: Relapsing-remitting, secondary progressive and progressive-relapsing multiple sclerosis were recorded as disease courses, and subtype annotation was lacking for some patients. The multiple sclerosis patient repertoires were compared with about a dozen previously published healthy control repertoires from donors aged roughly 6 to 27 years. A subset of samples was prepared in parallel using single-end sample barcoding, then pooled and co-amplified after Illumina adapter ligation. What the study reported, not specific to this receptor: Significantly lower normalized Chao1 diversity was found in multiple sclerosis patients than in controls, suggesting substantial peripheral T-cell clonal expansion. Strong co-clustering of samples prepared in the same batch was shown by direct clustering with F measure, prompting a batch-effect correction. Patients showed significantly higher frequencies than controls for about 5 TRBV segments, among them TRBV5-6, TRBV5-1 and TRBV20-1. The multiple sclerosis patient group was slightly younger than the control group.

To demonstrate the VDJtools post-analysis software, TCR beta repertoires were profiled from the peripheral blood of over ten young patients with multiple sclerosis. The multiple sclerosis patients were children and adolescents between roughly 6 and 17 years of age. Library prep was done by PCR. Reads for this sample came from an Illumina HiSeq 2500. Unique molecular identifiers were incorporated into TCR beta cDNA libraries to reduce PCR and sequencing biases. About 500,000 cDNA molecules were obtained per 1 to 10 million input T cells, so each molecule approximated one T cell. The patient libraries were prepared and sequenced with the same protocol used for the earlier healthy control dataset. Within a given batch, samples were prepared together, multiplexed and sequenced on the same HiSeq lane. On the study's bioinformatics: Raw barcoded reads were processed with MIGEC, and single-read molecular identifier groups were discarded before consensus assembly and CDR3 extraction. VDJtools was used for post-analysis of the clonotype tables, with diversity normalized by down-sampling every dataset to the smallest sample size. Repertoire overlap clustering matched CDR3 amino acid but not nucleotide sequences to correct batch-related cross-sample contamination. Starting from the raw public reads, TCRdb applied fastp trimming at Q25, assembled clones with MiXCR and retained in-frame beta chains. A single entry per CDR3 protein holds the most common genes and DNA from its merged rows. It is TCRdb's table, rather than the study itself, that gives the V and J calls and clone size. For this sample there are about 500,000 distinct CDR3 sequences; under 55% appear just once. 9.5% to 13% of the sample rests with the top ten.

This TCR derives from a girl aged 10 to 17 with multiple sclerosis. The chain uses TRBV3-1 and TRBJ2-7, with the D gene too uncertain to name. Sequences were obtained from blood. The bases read TGTGCCAGCAGCCAAGGCTCCAGCTCCTACGAGCAGTACTTC. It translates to CASSQGSSSYEQYF.